These 32 T cell receptor beta chains originate from one sample sequenced in a study of Graves' ophthalmopathy and Graves' hyperthyroidism (dated by TCRdb to the late 2010s). TCRdb shows the sequencer as Illumina HiSeq 2000. TCR beta CDR3 regions were amplified from RNA transcripts for repertoire sequencing. HTBI primers and the Qiagen OneStep RT-PCR kit were used in a first-round RT-PCR, which was followed by a second-round multiplex PCR, size selection and purification. Through fastp at Q25 and MiXCR, TCRdb rebuilt clones from the public reads, retaining in-frame beta chains. Here each entry gathers all rows of one CDR3 protein and keeps the most common genes and DNA. Here the sample has hundreds of thousands of distinct CDR3 sequences; around an eighth occur a single time. Of the sample, 9.5% to 10% falls within the top ten clones. The sequenced sample was blood. These TCRs come from a woman in her 30s with Graves' ophthalmopathy. Donor details come from another sample of the same person, matched by shared clones.

This clonotype was observed many times. A junction boundary mismatches the germline segment, possibly from a read error. The chain couples TRBV3-1 to TRBJ2-7, with 7 nucleotides matching TRBD2. Looked up from germline, CDR1 is LGHDT and CDR2 is YNNKEL (reference sequence). The CDR3 extends over 13 amino acids. As DNA, the CDR3 is TGCGCCAGCAGCCAAGGACTAGGCTACGAGCAGTACTTC. This encodes CASSQGLGYEQYF.

This chain uses TRBV19 with TRBJ2-2, with TRBD2 matching 7 bases. Germline trimming cut 4 bases from V and 3 bases from J; bases unmatched to any gene: 8. In germline, CDR1 is LNHDA, CDR2 SQIVND (reference sequence). The CDR3 has 16 residues. The CDR3 nucleotides are TGTGCCAGTAGTAAGACTAGCCCCTTTGACACCGGGGAGCTGTTTTTT. This codes for CASSKTSPFDTGELFF.

The chain uses TRBV28 and TRBJ1-1; D call uncertain. The CDR3 is 14 amino acids. Germline lookup yields CDR1 MDHEN and CDR2 SYDVKM. V lost 2 bases, J lost 5 bases, and 12 bases lay in between. CDR3 residues: CASSLISWQTEAFF. CDR3 nucleotides: TGTGCCAGCAGTTTAATTAGTTGGCAGACTGAAGCTTTCTTT.

This rearrangement joins TRBV29-1 to TRBJ2-7; D remains unclear. The CDR3 length is 16 residues. Germline loops: CDR1 SQVTM, CDR2 ANQGSEA. The V gene lost 4 bases and the J gene lost 1 base, with 20 bases spanning the gap. This chain's CDR3 is CSVVNSPSALSYEQYF. The CDR3 coding sequence is TGCAGCGTTGTGAACAGCCCCAGCGCCTTGTCCTACGAGCAGTACTTC.

This clonotype showed up just a few times. The chain links TRBV4-1 to TRBJ2-5; D could derive from TRBD1 or TRBD2 (5 bases each). This CDR3 region has 14 residues. The ends were cut back, 5 bases at V and 4 bases at J, with 14 bases in the middle. From germline, CDR1 is MGHRA and CDR2 YSYEKL. CDR3 loop: CASSFGAGRETQYF. The CDR3 DNA reads as TGCGCCAGCAGCTTCGGGGCAGGGCGAGAGACCCAGTACTTC.

This clonotype has ten or more counts. This chain links TRBV12-3 or TRBV12-4 with TRBJ2-5; 7 bases match TRBD2. The CDR3 length is 14 residues. J gave up 2 bases and V 3 bases, and 3 bases lay outside the gene matches. CDR3 sequence (DNA): TGTGCCAGCAGTTTCTCAGCGGGACAAGAGACCCAGTACTTC. Its translation is CASSFSAGQETQYF.

This clonotype has ten or more counts. J is TRBJ1-6 and V is TRBV6-5; the D gene is possibly TRBD1 (5 bases). The CDR3 has 13 amino acids. CDR1 is MNHEY and CDR2 is SVGAGI in the germline V gene. Trimming took off 2 bases at V and 10 bases at J, with 9 bases between the two ends. The CDR3 DNA reads TGTGCCAGCAGTTACCAGGGAGGCTCACCCCTCCACTTT. Its protein is CASSYQGGSPLHF.

Ten or more counts support this clonotype. J is TRBJ2-4 and V is TRBV6-1; 11 nucleotides align to TRBD1. Per the germline V gene, CDR1 is MNHNS and CDR2 is SASEGT. The CDR3 spans 14 residues. Losses at the gene ends were 4 bases for V and 15 bases for J; bases not matched to a gene: 11. This chain's CDR3 is CASSVRRGTGGLYF. The DNA of the CDR3 is TGTGCCAGCAGTGTGAGGCGCGGGACAGGGGGGCTGTACTTC.

This clonotype was observed many times. V and J are TRBV6-1 and TRBJ1-1; D is unclear. The CDR3 runs 13 residues. From germline, CDR1 is MNHNS and CDR2 SASEGT. V dropped 1 base and J dropped 1 base, with 4 bases sitting between them. CDR3 in DNA: TGTGCCAGCAGTGAAGTATGGAACACTGAAGCTTTCTTT. It translates to CASSEVWNTEAFF.

This clonotype appeared many times. The chain couples TRBV6-5 to TRBJ1-1, with D uncertain. Germline CDR1 MNHEY, CDR2 SVGAGI. V lost 0 bases and J 1 base, leaving 6 bases between the germline ends. This CDR3 region has 14 residues. The CDR3 sequence is CASSYSFPNTEAFF. CDR3 nucleotides: TGTGCCAGCAGTTACTCGTTCCCGAACACTGAAGCTTTCTTT.

This clonotype was seen many times. J is TRBJ2-2 and V is TRBV7-8; no clear D gene. The CDR3 is 15 amino acids. Trimming took 3 bases from V and 7 from J, leaving 15 bases between them. Per germline, CDR1 SGHVS and CDR2 FQNEAQ. CDR3 DNA: TGTGCCAGCAGCTTGACGCTGACTGGTGGCGGGGAGCTGTTTTTT. It specifies CASSLTLTGGGELFF.

In its sample, this clonotype was seen a few times. The rearrangement joins TRBV20-1 to TRBJ2-7, with 7 bases lining up with TRBD2. The CDR3 extends over 13 amino acids. Germline V CDR1 and CDR2: DFQATT, SNEGSKA (reference sequence). The J segment lost 3 bases and the V segment lost 6 bases, leaving 8 bases of the junction unmatched. The CDR3 loop reads CSALSGIDYEQYF. As DNA, the CDR3 is TGCAGTGCCTTGAGCGGGATTGACTACGAGCAGTACTTC.

This clonotype came up many times. The V and J genes are TRBV12-3 or TRBV12-4 and TRBJ1-1; D gene uncertain. V lost 5 bases, J lost 7 bases, and 14 bases lay in between. The CDR3 consists of 13 residues. This CDR3 reads CASSLQVEGEAFF. The CDR3 coding sequence is TGTGCCAGCAGTCTCCAGGTGGAGGGTGAAGCTTTCTTT.

This clonotype was counted at least ten times. The J gene is TRBJ1-2, the V gene TRBV24-1, with D possibly being TRBD1 (5 bases). The CDR3 loop spans 12 amino acids. V was shortened by 7 bases and J by 6 bases, with 11 bases between the two germline ends. Germline-derived CDR1 and CDR2 are KGHDR and SFDVKD. The chain's CDR3 is CATSGMGDGYTF. DNA of the CDR3: TGTGCCACCAGCGGAATGGGGGATGGCTACACCTTC.

This chain uses TRBV29-1 with TRBJ2-7, with 10 bases fitting TRBD2. With 6 bases clipped from V and 6 bases from J, the junction kept 8 bases outside the gene matches. CDR1 and CDR2 (germline): SQVTM, ANQGSEA. The CDR3 is 13 amino acids. This CDR3 reads CSVNGLAGVEQYF. The DNA for the CDR3 is TGCAGCGTGAATGGCCTAGCGGGAGTCGAGCAGTACTTC.

This clonotype was counted many times. This chain uses TRBV2 with TRBJ2-7; D is possibly TRBD1 or TRBD2 (5 bases each). V gave up 6 bases and J gave up 2 bases, with 17 bases separating them. Germline CDR1 reads SNHLY; CDR2 reads FYNNEI. This CDR3 contains 15 residues. The CDR3 spells CASRGYRDGAYEQYF. Here the CDR3 DNA reads TGTGCCAGCAGGGGATACCGGGACGGTGCCTACGAGCAGTACTTC.

This clonotype has just a few counts. The chain couples TRBV6-1 to TRBJ2-7; tentatively, D is TRBD2 (6 bases). Germline loops: CDR1 MNHNS, CDR2 SASEGT. This CDR3 spans 15 amino acids. Trimming cost V 2 bases and J 2 bases, with 13 bases left between them. CDR3 protein: CASSEIGTAAYEQYF. In DNA, the CDR3 is TGTGCCAGCAGTGAAATCGGGACTGCTGCCTACGAGCAGTACTTC.

The chain combines TRBV7-2 with TRBJ1-2; D call uncertain. CDR1 and CDR2 from the germline V gene are SGHTA and FQGNSA. V gave up 4 bases and J gave up 8 bases, with 11 bases separating them. The CDR3 contains 12 residues. The DNA of the CDR3 is TGTGCCAGCAGCTCCTCAGTGTTGGGCTACACCTTC. Translation gives CASSSSVLGYTF.

This clonotype appeared many times. At one of its ends the junction is not consistent with the germline gene, which may arise from a read error. The CDR3 reads CASSRRQASQETQYF. CDR3 nucleotides: TGTGCTAGCAGCCGTCGACAGGCTTCCCAAGAGACCCAGTACTTC. The rearrangement links TRBV7-7 to TRBJ2-5, with a weak D call TRBD1 (6 bases). The CDR3 spans 15 residues. Germline V gene data show CDR1 as SSHAT and CDR2 as FNYEAQ (reference sequence). Full variable domain (rest looked up from reference TRBV7-7 and TRBJ2-5): GAGVSQSPRYKVTKRGQDVTLRCDPISSHATLYWYQQALGQGPEFLTYFNYEAQPDKSGLPSDRFSAERPEGSISTLTIQRTEQRDSAMYRCASSRRQASQETQYFGPGTRLLVL.

This clonotype was recorded at least ten times. CDR3 amino acids: CASSLMGLAGRYQETQYF. In DNA, the CDR3 is TGTGCCAGCAGCTTAATGGGACTAGCGGGGCGCTACCAAGAGACCCAGTACTTC. V usage is TRBV11-2 and J usage is TRBJ2-5, with TRBD2 matching 13 bases. Germline-derived CDR1 and CDR2 are SGHAT and FQNNGV. Trimming removed 2 bases from V and 0 bases from J; junction bases left unmatched: 6. CDR3 size: 18 residues. Full variable domain (remainder filled in from reference TRBV11-2 and TRBJ2-5): EAGVAQSPRYKIIEKRQSVAFWCNPISGHATLYWYQQILGQGPKLLIQFQNNGVVDDSQLPKDRFSAERLKGVDSTLKIQPAKLEDSAVYLCASSLMGLAGRYQETQYFGPGTRLLVL.

This sequence joins TRBV18 and TRBJ1-5; 10 nucleotides align to TRBD1. The CDR3 is 15 residues long. J gave up 6 bases and V 6 bases, and 8 bases lay outside the gene matches. In germline, CDR1 is KGHSH, CDR2 LQKENI. The CDR3: CASSGRTGGPQPQHF. Here the CDR3 DNA reads TGTGCCAGCTCGGGCAGGACAGGGGGTCCTCAGCCCCAGCATTTT.

Notes on this clonotype: It may be a read error: a sequence one base away is much more abundant. The CDR3 nucleotides are TGTGCCAGCAGCCACGGGACAGGGTTTGGGTACGAGCAGCACTTC. Protein: CASSHGTGFGYEQHF. The V and J genes are TRBV11-1 and TRBJ2-7, with 9 bases lining up with TRBD1. Germline V lookup: CDR1 SGHAT, CDR2 FQDESV (reference sequence). The CDR3 loop spans 15 amino acids.

In regard to this clonotype: A much larger clone is a single base away; this may be a read error. The chain combines TRBV6-5 with TRBJ1-1, with no clear D. Germline V lookup: CDR1 MNHEY, CDR2 SVGAGI. The CDR3 is 14 residues long. CDR3: CVSSYSQENTEAFF. DNA for the CDR3: TGTGTCAGCAGTTACAGTCAGGAGAACACTGAAGCTTTCTTT.

This clonotype has at least ten counts. The gene calls are TRBV20-1 and TRBJ2-7; D is unclear. The CDR3 length is 14 residues. V dropped 0 bases and J dropped 0 bases, with 9 bases sitting between them. Germline loops: CDR1 DFQATT, CDR2 SNEGSKA (reference sequence). CDR3 sequence reads: CSARDSGSSYEQYF. The CDR3 region has the DNA TGCAGTGCTAGAGATTCAGGCAGCTCCTACGAGCAGTACTTC.

Concerning this clonotype: Just one base apart from a much larger clone, this may be a read error. The chain joins TRBV6-1 to TRBJ1-2; the D gene is possibly TRBD1 (6 bases). Looked up from germline, CDR1 is MNHNS and CDR2 is SASEGT. The CDR3 consists of 16 residues. The CDR3: CVSATKPGQSSYGYTF. DNA for the CDR3: TGTGTCAGCGCAACAAAGCCGGGACAATCGTCCTATGGCTACACCTTC.

On this clonotype itself: A much bigger clone sits one base away, suggesting this may be a read error. J is TRBJ1-2 and V is TRBV3-1; D is perhaps TRBD1 (5 bases). V was clipped by 4 bases and J by 4 bases, with 16 bases between them. Germline V gene lookup returns CDR1 LGHDT and CDR2 YNNKEL (reference sequence). The CDR3 has 15 amino acids. The CDR3 loop reads CASSLAATESYGYTF. DNA of the CDR3: TGTGCCAGCAGCCTCGCCGCGACAGAGAGCTATGGCTACACCTTC.

The V and J genes are TRBV6-2 or TRBV6-3 and TRBJ1-5; D gene uncertain. V gave up 7 bases and J gave up 4 bases, with 23 bases separating them. The CDR3 is made up of 17 amino acids. Germline CDR1 MNHEY, CDR2 SVGEGT. Here the CDR3 reads CASTGGPDQRPNQPQHF. In nucleotides, the CDR3 is TGTGCCAGCACCGGTGGACCGGACCAAAGGCCTAATCAGCCCCAGCATTTT.

This clonotype has at least ten counts. This chain links TRBV3-1 with TRBJ2-7, with D unclear. Germline V gene data show CDR1 as LGHDT and CDR2 as YNNKEL (reference sequence). V lost 4 bases and J lost 0, with 13 bases in between. CDR3 length equals 15 residues. The CDR3 DNA reads as TGTGCCAGCAGCCGAGGACGTCACAGCTCCTACGAGCAGTACTTC. Translating it yields CASSRGRHSSYEQYF.

At least ten counts were recorded for this clonotype. The chain combines TRBV2 with TRBJ2-7; 10 bases are a match to TRBD1. Unmatched junction bases numbered 3, after V lost 7 bases and J lost 6 bases. CDR1 and CDR2 from the germline V gene are SNHLY and FYNNEI. CDR3 length: 12 amino acids. The CDR3 DNA sequence: TGTGCCAGCAAGGGACAGGGGCGCGAGCAGTACTTC. Translation gives CASKGQGREQYF.

This clonotype was seen a few times. This chain links TRBV20-1 with TRBJ1-5; D perhaps matches TRBD1 (6 bases). CDR1 and CDR2 from the germline V gene are DFQATT and SNEGSKA (reference sequence). The germline V and J ends were trimmed by 5 bases and 5 bases, with 13 bases remaining between them. CDR3 length equals 13 residues. DNA of the CDR3: TGCAGTGCTGAACAGGGAAGCGATCAGCCCCAGCATTTT. Its protein is CSAEQGSDQPQHF.

In this sample, this clonotype turned up a few times. The chain has TRBV29-1 and TRBJ1-1; D gene uncertain. CDR3 size: 12 residues. V gave up 7 bases and J gave up 3 bases, with 12 bases separating them. From germline, CDR1 is SQVTM and CDR2 ANQGSEA. In DNA, the CDR3 is TGCAGCGCCCGTCGGGTGGACACTGAAGCTTTCTTT. This encodes CSARRVDTEAFF. Supplemented by reference TRBV29-1 and TRBJ1-1, the full variable domain reads SAVISQKPSRDICQRGTSLTIQCQVDSQVTMMFWYRQQPGQSLTLIATANQGSEATYESGFVIDKFPISRPNLTFSTLTVSNMSPEDSSIYLCSARRVDTEAFFGQGTRLTVV.

This clonotype was found a few times. This sequence joins TRBV11-1 and TRBJ1-5; D not resolved. The ends were cut back, 1 base at V and 5 bases at J, with 15 bases in the middle. CDR3 length: 16 amino acids. From germline, CDR1 is SGHAT and CDR2 FQDESV (reference sequence). CDR3 loop: CASSLGNRSRDQPQHF. DNA of the CDR3: TGTGCCAGCAGCTTAGGCAATAGATCTAGGGATCAGCCCCAGCATTTT.